This passage covers 30 T cell receptor beta chains from one sample sequenced in a study of blood T cell repertoires in COVID-19. The data were produced by immunoSEQ multiplex PCR, yet TCRdb's version contains in-frame clones alone and is incomplete. In the table there are 180,000 or so clones, about three quarters of which are singletons. The sequencing input was peripheral blood. All receptors come from a woman of 80 years or more with active or convalescent COVID-19.

The chain couples TRBV5-5 to TRBJ2-5; no clear D. Germline lookup yields CDR1 SGHKS and CDR2 YYEKEE (reference sequence). The CDR3 has 13 amino acids. V was shortened by 2 bases and J by 5 bases, with 10 bases between the two germline ends. DNA for the CDR3: TGTGCCAGCAGCTTAGAAGGAGTGGAGACCCAGTACTTC. This codes for CASSLEGVETQYF.

This chain links TRBV27 with TRBJ1-5; a weak D match, TRBD1 (5 bases). This CDR3 is built from 14 residues. Germline CDR1 and CDR2: MNHEY and SMNVEV (reference sequence). V lost 5 bases and J lost 5, with 13 bases in between. This CDR3 reads CASSPRQRYQPQHF. The CDR3 DNA follows: TGTGCCAGCAGTCCTAGACAGCGATATCAGCCCCAGCATTTT.

Notes on this clone: This may be a read error: a much more frequent sequence differs by one nucleotide. This CDR3 reads CATKAGNEQYF. In DNA, the CDR3 is TGTGCCACCAAGGCCGGGAACGAGCAGTACTTC. This chain joins TRBV7-9 and TRBJ2-7; perhaps TRBD2 as D (5 bases). This CDR3 region has 11 residues. Germline CDR1 reads SEHNR; CDR2 reads FQNEAQ (reference sequence). V was shortened by 10 bases and J by 5 bases, with 12 bases between the two germline ends.

This clone was found once. The chain is built from TRBV28 and TRBJ2-3; 8 bases agree with TRBD2. The germline V gene has CDR1 MDHEN and CDR2 SYDVKM. The CDR3 length is 16 residues. V was clipped by 8 bases and J by 6 bases; unmatched bases: 16. The chain's CDR3 is CASLPGGGTYRDTQYF. The DNA for the CDR3 is TGTGCCAGCCTCCCCGGGGGGGGTACCTACAGGGATACGCAGTATTTT.

Only one count was recorded for this clone. The rearrangement links TRBV21-1 to TRBJ1-6; the table's D call of TRBD1 was not tested on the DNA. TRBV21-1 is termed a pseudogene. CDR3 length: 17 residues. The CDR3 DNA is TGTGCCAGCAGCTACGCGATCACAGGACCGGATAATTCACCCCTCCACTTT. It yields the protein CASSYAITGPDNSPLHF.

This clone was found a few times. V and J are TRBV27 and TRBJ1-2; perhaps TRBD1 as D (5 bases). CDR3 length equals 14 residues. CDR1 is MNHEY and CDR2 is SMNVEV in the germline V gene (reference sequence). V was trimmed by 6 bases and J by 4 bases, leaving 15 bases between them. CDR3 amino acids: CASSQGGVSYGYTF. CDR3 bases: TGTGCCAGCAGCCAGGGAGGCGTTAGCTATGGCTACACCTTC.

V and J are TRBV28 and TRBJ2-2; a possible D gene is TRBD1 (7 bases). Germline CDR1 is MDHEN and CDR2 is SYDVKM. This CDR3 contains 16 residues. Trimming pared 11 bases from V and 4 bases from J, leaving 23 bases between. For the CDR3, the DNA is TGTGCCCTGTTGGGCAGGGGGGAGTCGGGCACCGGGGAGCTGTTTTTT. Its translation: CALLGRGESGTGELFF.

The chain is built from TRBV5-1 and TRBJ2-2; 7 bases agree with TRBD1. V was clipped by 0 bases and J by 4 bases; unmatched bases: 0. The V gene's germline CDR1 is SGHRS and CDR2 YFSETQ. This CDR3 spans 14 amino acids. The DNA for the CDR3 is TGCGCCAGCAGCTTGGACAGGGGCACCGGGGAGCTGTTTTTT. Encoded protein: CASSLDRGTGELFF.

This clone was detected only once. The rearrangement links TRBV28 to TRBJ2-3; 10 nucleotides agree with TRBD1. With V trimmed by 8 bases and J by 3 bases, 11 bases remained unmatched. There are 16 residues in the CDR3. Germline V CDR1 and CDR2: MDHEN, SYDVKM. CDR3 residues: CASRSYGGQGTDTQYF. DNA of the CDR3: TGTGCCAGCCGGAGTTATGGGGGACAGGGGACAGATACGCAGTATTTT. Variable domain in full (rest from reference TRBV28 and TRBJ2-3): DVKVTQSSRYLVKRTGEKVFLECVQDMDHENMFWYRQDPGLGLRLIYFSYDVKMKEKGDIPEGYSVSREKKERFSLILESASTNQTSMYLCASRSYGGQGTDTQYFGPGTRLTVL.

Turning to this clone: This specimen includes other DNA sequences encoding the same CDR3. The chain combines TRBV6-5 with TRBJ2-2; TRBD1 aligns across 7 bases. CDR1 MNHEY and CDR2 SVGAGI come from the germline V gene. The CDR3 runs 15 residues. V lost 2 bases and J lost 2; bases outside the gene matches: 2. This CDR3 reads CASSYGTANTGELFF. In DNA, the CDR3 is TGTGCCAGCAGTTACGGGACAGCAAACACCGGGGAGCTGTTTTTT.

The genes are TRBV14 and TRBJ2-1; TRBD2 aligns across 10 bases. V dropped 0 bases and J dropped 4; count of bases not matched to a gene: 3. The CDR3 spans 16 residues. From germline, CDR1 is SGHDN and CDR2 FVKESK. The CDR3 nucleotides read TGTGCCAGCAGCCAAGATCCTAGCGGGGGATACAATGAGCAGTTCTTC. This encodes CASSQDPSGGYNEQFF.

This clone was counted a single time. The chain recombines TRBV15 with TRBJ2-2; D is perhaps TRBD1 (5 bases). This CDR3 is 14 amino acids long. Germline-derived CDR1 and CDR2 are LNHNV and YYDKDF (reference sequence). With 0 bases removed from V and 6 bases from J, the gap between germline ends came to 8 bases. CDR3 residues: CATSRDQGSGELFF. The CDR3 region has the DNA TGTGCCACCAGCAGAGATCAGGGTTCCGGGGAGCTGTTTTTT.

The chain uses TRBV28 and TRBJ2-1; TRBD1 matches 11 bases. The CDR3 consists of 16 residues. The germline V gene has CDR1 MDHEN and CDR2 SYDVKM. V trimming: 3 bases; J trimming: 2 bases; junction bases outside the gene matches: 3. CDR3 coding DNA: TGTGCCAGCAGTTTGGGGGGACAGGGGGCCTACAATGAGCAGTTCTTC. It codes for CASSLGGQGAYNEQFF. The full variable domain, in which reference TRBV28 and TRBJ2-1 provide the parts outside the CDR3, is DVKVTQSSRYLVKRTGEKVFLECVQDMDHENMFWYRQDPGLGLRLIYFSYDVKMKEKGDIPEGYSVSREKKERFSLILESASTNQTSMYLCASSLGGQGAYNEQFFGPGTRLTVL.

The chain uses TRBV28 and TRBJ1-1; TRBD1 might be the D (5 bases). Deletions cut 3 bases from V and 1 base from J, with 15 bases between. CDR1 is MDHEN and CDR2 is SYDVKM in the germline V gene. CDR3 length: 16 residues. CDR3 coding DNA: TGTGCCAGCAGTTTTGGGCAGGGTTTGGGGAACACTGAAGCTTTCTTT. Its protein product is CASSFGQGLGNTEAFF.

This clone was detected ten times or more. The genes are TRBV28 and TRBJ1-5; weak D call: TRBD1 (5 bases). The germline V gene has CDR1 MDHEN and CDR2 SYDVKM. The CDR3 is made up of 15 amino acids. Trimming left V 6 bases short and J 0 bases short, with 12 bases between. The CDR3 DNA is TGTGCCAGCAGACACGACAGTTATAGCAATCAGCCCCAGCATTTT. Protein product: CASRHDSYSNQPQHF.

The V and J genes are TRBV6-2 or TRBV6-3 and TRBJ1-6, with a tentative D call TRBD1 (6 bases). The CDR3 runs 14 residues. Germline V CDR1 and CDR2: MNHEY, SVGEGT. Trimming took 3 bases from V and 9 from J, leaving 12 bases between them. The CDR3: CASSYMGAGSPLHF. CDR3 nucleotide sequence: TGTGCCAGCAGTTATATGGGGGCCGGTTCACCCCTCCACTTT.

The chain is built from TRBV27 and TRBJ1-6; 10 bases agree with TRBD1. From germline, CDR1 is MNHEY and CDR2 SMNVEV (reference sequence). V lost 5 bases to trimming and J lost 8 bases; unmatched junction nucleotides: 6. The CDR3 is 15 amino acids. The CDR3 protein is CASSPSDRGYSPLHF. DNA for the CDR3: TGTGCCAGCAGTCCGTCGGACAGGGGGTATTCACCCCTCCACTTT.

The V and J genes are TRBV29-1 and TRBJ1-2; TRBD1 aligns across 10 bases. The V gene end was trimmed by 4 bases and the J gene end by 8 bases; junction bases not matched to a gene: 7. The CDR3 consists of 13 residues. Looked up from germline, CDR1 is SQVTM and CDR2 is ANQGSEA. This chain's CDR3 is CSVAWTGGSGYTF. The CDR3 DNA sequence: TGCAGCGTTGCCTGGACAGGGGGATCGGGCTACACCTTC. The full variable domain, completed using reference TRBV29-1 and TRBJ1-2, is SAVISQKPSRDICQRGTSLTIQCQVDSQVTMMFWYRQQPGQSLTLIATANQGSEATYESGFVIDKFPISRPNLTFSTLTVSNMSPEDSSIYLCSVAWTGGSGYTFGSGTRLTVV.

The chain recombines TRBV5-1 with TRBJ2-3; 11 nucleotides align to TRBD2. Per germline, CDR1 SGHRS and CDR2 YFSETQ. J was trimmed by 5 bases and V by 0 bases; bases with no gene match: 5. The CDR3 is 16 amino acids. The CDR3 coding sequence is TGCGCCAGCAGCTTGGGGGGGACTAGCGGAAGAGATACGCAGTATTTT. This translates into CASSLGGTSGRDTQYF.

The V call is TRBV12-3 or TRBV12-4, the J call TRBJ2-7, with 8 bases fitting TRBD2. V lost 6 bases and J lost 3; bases outside the gene matches: 4. The CDR3 has 13 residues. This chain's CDR3 is CASSLGLDYEQYF. The CDR3, as DNA: TGTGCCAGCAGCTTGGGACTAGACTACGAGCAGTACTTC.

This chain uses TRBV3-1 (or the pseudogene TRBV3-2) with TRBJ1-1; possible D gene TRBD1, 5 bases. CDR1 is LGHDT and CDR2 is YNNKEL in the germline V gene (reference sequence). The V gene lost 4 bases and the J gene lost 1 base, with 19 bases spanning the gap. This CDR3 comprises 17 residues. This chain's CDR3 is CASSRRASRVENTEAFF. The DNA of the CDR3 is TGTGCCAGCAGCCGTCGGGCCTCCAGGGTAGAGAACACTGAAGCTTTCTTT.

The chain recombines TRBV21-1 with TRBJ2-4; the table names TRBD1, a call not compared with the DNA. TRBV21-1 is a pseudogene locus. This CDR3 region has 19 residues. The CDR3 protein is CASPTGRDRGLKAKNIQYF. In DNA form, the CDR3 reads TGTGCCAGCCCTACGGGACGGGACAGGGGGCTAAAGGCCAAAAACATTCAGTACTTC.

The chain is built from TRBV10-3 and TRBJ1-4, with 10 positions matching TRBD1. The CDR3 covers 17 residues. The germline V gene encodes CDR1 ENHRY and CDR2 SYGVKD. V lost 10 bases and J lost 7; bases outside the gene matches: 18. In nucleotides, the CDR3 is TGTGCCACCGCAAGACAGGGGGCGACGTTTGTGGGTGAAAAACTGTTTTTT. As protein: CATARQGATFVGEKLFF.

J is TRBJ2-7 and V is TRBV7-9, with 9 bases identical to TRBD1. V lost 5 bases to trimming and J lost 4 bases; unmatched junction nucleotides: 3. This CDR3 region has 13 residues. CDR1 is SEHNR, CDR2 FQNEAQ, per germline (reference sequence). The CDR3 bases are TGTGCCAGCAGCCGACAGGGGGGTTACGAGCAGTACTTC. Its protein product is CASSRQGGYEQYF. Drawing the rest from reference TRBV7-9 and TRBJ2-7, the complete variable domain is DTGVSQNPRHKITKRGQNVTFRCDPISEHNRLYWYRQTLGQGPEFLTYFQNEAQLEKSRLLSDRFSAERPKGSFSTLEIQRTEQGDSAMYLCASSRQGGYEQYFGPGTRLTVT.

The gene calls are TRBV5-1 and TRBJ1-3; TRBD1 matches 7 bases. J lost 2 bases, V lost 4 bases, and 6 bases had no gene match. The germline V gene has CDR1 SGHRS and CDR2 YFSETQ. The CDR3 runs to 15 residues. The CDR3 nucleotides are TGCGCCAGCAGCCCCAGGGGGGCGGCTGGAAACACCATATATTTT. Its protein product is CASSPRGAAGNTIYF.

This clone was seen a few times. J is TRBJ1-5 and V is TRBV24-1, with 7 bases lining up with TRBD1. The V segment lost 7 bases and the J segment 3 bases; nucleotides outside the gene matches: 5. CDR1 and CDR2 (germline): KGHDR, SFDVKD. This CDR3 spans 14 amino acids. The CDR3 reads CATRGQVINQPQHF. For the CDR3, the DNA is TGTGCCACCAGAGGACAGGTGATCAATCAGCCCCAGCATTTT.

The chain uses TRBV29-1 and TRBJ2-7; TRBD2 aligns across 10 bases. This CDR3 has 13 amino acids. After removal of 4 bases from V and 3 bases from J, the junction contained 3 bases not matched to a gene. Germline V gene data show CDR1 as SQVTM and CDR2 as ANQGSEA. The DNA for the CDR3 is TGCAGCGTTGGGGCTAGCGGGGGCTACGAGCAGTACTTC. Protein product: CSVGASGGYEQYF.

CDR3: CASSSQGGSYNEQFF. The CDR3 region has the DNA TGCGCCAGCAGCTCCCAGGGGGGCTCCTACAATGAGCAGTTCTTC. The gene calls are TRBV5-1 and TRBJ2-1, with a possible D match to TRBD1 (7 bases). The CDR3 sequence is 15 residues long. Germline assignment: CDR1 SGHRS and CDR2 YFSETQ. Trimming cost V 3 bases and J 0 bases, with 10 bases left between them. Supplemented by reference TRBV5-1 and TRBJ2-1, the full variable domain reads KAGVTQTPRYLIKTRGQQVTLSCSPISGHRSVSWYQQTPGQGLQFLFEYFSETQRNKGNFPGRFSGRQFSNSRSEMNVSTLELGDSALYLCASSSQGGSYNEQFFGPGTRLTVL.

V and J are TRBV27 and TRBJ1-6; D not resolved. Trimming removed 3 bases at V and 7 bases at J, with 4 bases between. The CDR3 has 12 residues. In germline, CDR1 is MNHEY, CDR2 SMNVEV (reference sequence). The CDR3 is CASSFSNSPLHF. The CDR3 coding sequence is TGTGCCAGCAGTTTTTCGAATTCACCCCTCCACTTT.

This rearrangement joins TRBV10-3 to TRBJ2-5; 12 nucleotides agree with TRBD1. The V gene end was trimmed by 4 bases and the J gene end by 5 bases; junction bases not matched to a gene: 8. The CDR3 consists of 16 residues. The V gene's germline CDR1 is ENHRY and CDR2 SYGVKD. As DNA, the CDR3 is TGTGCCATCAGTGCTCCGGGACAGGGGGCGATGGAGACCCAGTACTTC. It encodes CAISAPGQGAMETQYF.